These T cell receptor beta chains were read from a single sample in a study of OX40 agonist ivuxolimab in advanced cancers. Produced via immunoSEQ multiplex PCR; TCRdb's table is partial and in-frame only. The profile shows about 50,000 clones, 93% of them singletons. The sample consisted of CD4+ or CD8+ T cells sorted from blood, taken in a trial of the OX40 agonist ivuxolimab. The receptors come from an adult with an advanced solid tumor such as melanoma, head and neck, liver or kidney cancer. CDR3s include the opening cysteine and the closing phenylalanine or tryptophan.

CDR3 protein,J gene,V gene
CASTPTGANVLTF,TRBJ2-6,TRBV27
CASSHPTGITVPSSYNEQFF,TRBJ2-1,TRBV4-3
CASSFDGDSSYNEQFF,TRBJ2-1,TRBV6-5
CASSQDRGSEKLFF,TRBJ1-4,TRBV4-1
CASSAQGLGGADTQYF,TRBJ2-3,TRBV9
CASSSLTSGSVYTQYF,TRBJ2-3,TRBV7-9
CASSQAGQAVYGYTF,TRBJ1-2,TRBV4-3
CASSLGGAQPQHF,TRBJ1-5,TRBV6-5
CASSSDFSGNTIYF,TRBJ1-3,TRBV2
CASSLFLGTDTQYF,TRBJ2-3,TRBV11-2
CASDGTSGRGEQYF,TRBJ2-7,TRBV12-5
CASSEGLANANTGELFF,TRBJ2-2,TRBV2
CASSVAYGGRSLETQYF,TRBJ2-5,TRBV9
CATSHPGAQGELFF,TRBJ2-2,TRBV6-6
CASSPGVSGSQRNEQFF,TRBJ2-1,TRBV7-7
CASSQDTGTGANVLTF,TRBJ2-6,TRBV4-3
CASSQDRGGMYEQYF,TRBJ2-7,TRBV4-3